This TCR beta chain was retrieved from a study of tumor-infiltrating lymphocytes in oesophageal squamous cell carcinoma listed by TCRdb under 2016. This clonotype was observed at least ten times. Its antigen target is currently unknown. Possible read error: a much larger clone is one base away. At the junction V is shortened by 1 base and J by 11 bases; bases outside the gene matches: 12. From the cysteine up to the phenylalanine, the CDR3 has a length of 15 residues. Only the CDR3 DNA is retained, 45 bases long and in frame from the first base. Libraries were prepared through PCR. Instrument on record: Illumina HiSeq 2000. TCRdb itself trimmed the public reads at Q25 with fastp, ran MiXCR and retained productive beta chains. Rows with a matching CDR3 protein are joined into one entry that keeps the most common DNA and genes. The sample yields about 17,000 distinct CDR3 sequences; 45% to 50% were counted once. Approximately 45% of the sample lies in the top ten.

The sequence derives from a female donor with esophageal squamous cell carcinoma. The chain links TRBV6-7 with TRBJ2-5, with 8 middle bases fitting TRBD2. TRBV6-7 is labeled an ORF, and its function is uncertain. Sequencing input: normal esophageal tissue next to the tumor. The CDR3 in this case is CASSYFRAGLGAQYF. The nucleotide sequence reads as follows: TGTGCCAGCAGTTACTTCCGGGCGGGACTAGGGGCGCAGTACTTC.